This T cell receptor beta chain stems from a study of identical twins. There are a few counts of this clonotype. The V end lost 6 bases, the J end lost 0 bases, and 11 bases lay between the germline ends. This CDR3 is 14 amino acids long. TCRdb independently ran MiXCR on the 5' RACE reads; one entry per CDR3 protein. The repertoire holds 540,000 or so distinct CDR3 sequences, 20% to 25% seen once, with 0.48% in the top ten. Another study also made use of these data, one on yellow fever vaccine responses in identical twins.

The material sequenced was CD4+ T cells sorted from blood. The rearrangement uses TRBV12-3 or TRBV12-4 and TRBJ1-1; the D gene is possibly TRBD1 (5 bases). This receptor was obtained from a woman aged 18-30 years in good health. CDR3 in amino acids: CASRFDSMNTEAFF. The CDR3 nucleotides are TGTGCCAGCAGGTTCGACAGCATGAACACTGAAGCTTTCTTT.